This T cell receptor beta chain comes out of a study of CD8 T cells in Susac syndrome. The V gene end was trimmed by 6 bases and the J gene end by 2 bases; junction bases not matched to a gene: 7. Per germline, CDR1 MNHNY and CDR2 SVGAGI (reference sequence). The CDR3 runs 16 residues. With random hexamers, about 0.5 to 1 ug RNA was reverse transcribed. TCRdb independently ran MiXCR on the immunoSEQ multiplex PCR reads; one entry per CDR3 protein. This repertoire shows some 400,000 distinct CDR3 sequences, more than 80% found once; its top ten account for under 0.15%. The chain joins TRBV6-6 to TRBJ2-1, with 10 bases matching TRBD2. Sequenced: CD8+ T cells from PBMCs. This clonotype originated in a human donor with multiple sclerosis. The CDR3 is CASSQTLAGAYNEQFF. In DNA, the CDR3 is TGTGCCAGCAGCCAAACCCTAGCGGGAGCCTACAATGAGCAGTTCTTC.